This T cell receptor (beta chain) was obtained from a study of T-cell memory formation after mild COVID-19. Each CDR3 protein is one row after TCRdb ran MiXCR on the 5' RACE reads. The sample has some 69,000 distinct CDR3 sequences, 15% to 20% seen once; the top ten hold 25% to 35%. The germline V and J ends were trimmed by 2 bases and 0 bases, with 24 bases remaining between them. The V gene's germline CDR1 is DFQATT and CDR2 SNEGSKA (reference sequence). The CDR3 runs to 19 residues. As concerns this clonotype: Its cognate antigen is unknown.

General study findings and limits: Researchers report contracting CD4+ clones mostly in CM and EM, with CD8+ clones in EMRA.

This sequence was found in an adult woman who had mild COVID-19 (a few samples of this study predate the infection). Cell type and time point are not known. The sequenced sample was PBMCs or a T cell subset sorted from them (not recorded which). The chain has TRBV20-1 and TRBJ2-3; no reliable D call. CDR3 region: CSARQYLGILESSTDTQYF. The CDR3 region has the DNA TGCAGTGCTAGACAATACCTAGGGATATTGGAGTCTAGCACAGATACGCAGTATTTT.